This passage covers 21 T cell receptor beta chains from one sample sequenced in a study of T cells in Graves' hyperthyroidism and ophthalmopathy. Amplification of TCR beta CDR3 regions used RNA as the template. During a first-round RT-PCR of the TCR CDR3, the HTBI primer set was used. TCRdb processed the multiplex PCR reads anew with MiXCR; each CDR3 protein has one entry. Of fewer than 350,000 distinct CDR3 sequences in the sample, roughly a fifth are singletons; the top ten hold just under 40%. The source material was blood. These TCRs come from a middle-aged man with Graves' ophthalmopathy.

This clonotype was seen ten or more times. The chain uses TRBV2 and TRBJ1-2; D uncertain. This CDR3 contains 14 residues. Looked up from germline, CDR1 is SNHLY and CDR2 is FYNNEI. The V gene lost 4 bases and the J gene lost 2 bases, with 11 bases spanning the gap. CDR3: CASSVAGGNYGYTF. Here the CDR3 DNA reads TGTGCCAGCAGTGTAGCAGGCGGAAACTATGGCTACACCTTC.

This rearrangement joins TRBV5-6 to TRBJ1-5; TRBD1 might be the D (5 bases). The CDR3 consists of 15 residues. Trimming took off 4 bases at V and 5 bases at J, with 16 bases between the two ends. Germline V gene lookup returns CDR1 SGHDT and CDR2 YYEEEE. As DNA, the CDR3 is TGTGCCAGCAGCCAGTTAGGAGGGGTCCATCAGCCCCAGCATTTT. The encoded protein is CASSQLGGVHQPQHF.

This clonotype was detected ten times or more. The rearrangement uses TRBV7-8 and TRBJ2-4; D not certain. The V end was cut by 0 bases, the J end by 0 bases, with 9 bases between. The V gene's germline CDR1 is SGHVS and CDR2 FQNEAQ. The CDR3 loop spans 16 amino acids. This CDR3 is CASSLAAQIAKNIQYF. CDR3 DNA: TGTGCCAGCAGCTTAGCAGCGCAGATAGCCAAAAACATTCAGTACTTC. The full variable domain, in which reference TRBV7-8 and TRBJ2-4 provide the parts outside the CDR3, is GAGVSQSPRYKVAKRGQDVALRCDPISGHVSLFWYQQALGQGPEFLTYFQNEAQLDKSGLPSDRFFAERPEGSVSTLKIQRTQQEDSAVYLCASSLAAQIAKNIQYFGAGTRLSVL.

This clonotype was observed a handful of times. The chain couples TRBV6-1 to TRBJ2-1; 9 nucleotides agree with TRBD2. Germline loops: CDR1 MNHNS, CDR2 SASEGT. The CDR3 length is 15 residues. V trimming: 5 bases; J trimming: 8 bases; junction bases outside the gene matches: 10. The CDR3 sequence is CASSSGGSGRHEQFF. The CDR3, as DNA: TGTGCCAGCAGTTCGGGGGGTAGCGGGAGACATGAGCAGTTCTTC.

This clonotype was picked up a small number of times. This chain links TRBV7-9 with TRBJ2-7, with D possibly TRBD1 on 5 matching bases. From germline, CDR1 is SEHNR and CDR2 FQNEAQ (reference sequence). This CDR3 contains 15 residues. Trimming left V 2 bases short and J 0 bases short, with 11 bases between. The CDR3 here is CASSLFGQISYEQYF. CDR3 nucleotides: TGTGCCAGCAGCTTATTCGGACAAATCTCCTACGAGCAGTACTTC.

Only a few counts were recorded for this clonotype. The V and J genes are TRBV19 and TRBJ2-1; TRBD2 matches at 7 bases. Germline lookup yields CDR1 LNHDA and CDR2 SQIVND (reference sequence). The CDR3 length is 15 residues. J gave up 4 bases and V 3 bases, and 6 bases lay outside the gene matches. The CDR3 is CASSIFTSDYNEQFF. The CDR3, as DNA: TGTGCCAGTAGTATCTTCACTAGCGATTACAATGAGCAGTTCTTC.

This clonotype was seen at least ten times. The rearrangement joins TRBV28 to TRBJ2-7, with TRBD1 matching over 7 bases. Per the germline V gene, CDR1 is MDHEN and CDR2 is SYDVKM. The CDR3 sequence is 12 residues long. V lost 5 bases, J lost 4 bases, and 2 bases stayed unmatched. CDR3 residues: CASSKGAYEQYF. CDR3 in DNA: TGTGCCAGCAGTAAGGGGGCATACGAGCAGTACTTC.

CDR3 sequence (DNA): TGTGCCAGCAGCGTAGCTGACTACAATGAGCAGTTCTTC. Protein sequence: CASSVADYNEQFF. The chain joins TRBV9 to TRBJ2-1; D gene uncertain. Germline-derived CDR1 and CDR2 are SGDLS and YYNGEE. V lost 0 bases, J lost 3 bases, and 4 bases lay in between. CDR3 length: 13 residues. The whole variable domain, filled in from reference TRBV9 and TRBJ2-1, reads DSGVTQTPKHLITATGQRVTLRCSPRSGDLSVYWYQQSLDQGLQFLIQYYNGEERAKGNILERFSAQQFPDLHSELNLSSLELGDSALYFCASSVADYNEQFFGPGTRLTVL.

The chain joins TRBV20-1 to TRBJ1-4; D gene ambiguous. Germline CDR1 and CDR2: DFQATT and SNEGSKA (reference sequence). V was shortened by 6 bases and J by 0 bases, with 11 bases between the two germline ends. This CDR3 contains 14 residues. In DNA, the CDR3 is TGCAGTGCCCCCCGACGGTCAACTAATGAAAAACTGTTTTTT. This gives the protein CSAPRRSTNEKLFF.

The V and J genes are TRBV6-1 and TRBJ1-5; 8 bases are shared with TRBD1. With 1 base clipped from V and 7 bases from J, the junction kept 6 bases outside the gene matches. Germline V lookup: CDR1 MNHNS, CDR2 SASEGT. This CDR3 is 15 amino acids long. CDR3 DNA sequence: TGTGCCAGCAGTGAAGGTTCAGGGGGCCGACAGCCCCAGCATTTT. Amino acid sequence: CASSEGSGGRQPQHF.

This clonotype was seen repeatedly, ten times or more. The CDR3 here is CSAPTSEGETQYF. In DNA form, the CDR3 reads TGCAGTGCCCCGACTAGCGAAGGCGAGACCCAGTACTTC. The chain has TRBV20-1 and TRBJ2-5; 8 nucleotides line up with TRBD2. In germline, CDR1 is DFQATT, CDR2 SNEGSKA (reference sequence). The J segment lost 5 bases and the V segment lost 6 bases, leaving 8 bases of the junction unmatched. This CDR3 has 13 residues.

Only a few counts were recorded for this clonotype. The chain's CDR3 is CASSFARGEAFF. The DNA of the CDR3 is TGTGCCAGCAGCTTTGCTCGGGGAGAAGCTTTCTTT. J is TRBJ1-1 and V is TRBV5-6, with D uncertain. There are 12 residues in the CDR3. Germline loops: CDR1 SGHDT, CDR2 YYEEEE. The V and J ends lost 2 bases and 8 bases respectively, with 10 bases between them.

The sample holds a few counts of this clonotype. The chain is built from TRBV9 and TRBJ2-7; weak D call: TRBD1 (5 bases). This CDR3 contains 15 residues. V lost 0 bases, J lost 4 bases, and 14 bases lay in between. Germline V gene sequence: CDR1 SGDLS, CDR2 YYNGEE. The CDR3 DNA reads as TGTGCCAGCAGCGTAGGCGACAGCCCAGAGTACGAGCAGTACTTC. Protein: CASSVGDSPEYEQYF.

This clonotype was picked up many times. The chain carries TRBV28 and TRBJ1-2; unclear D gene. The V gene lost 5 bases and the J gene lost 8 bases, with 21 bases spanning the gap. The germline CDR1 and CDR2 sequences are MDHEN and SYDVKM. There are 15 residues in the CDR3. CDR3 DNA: TGTGCCAGCAGTGTTAAGACGACATCCAGTAGGGGCTACACCTTC. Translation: CASSVKTTSSRGYTF.

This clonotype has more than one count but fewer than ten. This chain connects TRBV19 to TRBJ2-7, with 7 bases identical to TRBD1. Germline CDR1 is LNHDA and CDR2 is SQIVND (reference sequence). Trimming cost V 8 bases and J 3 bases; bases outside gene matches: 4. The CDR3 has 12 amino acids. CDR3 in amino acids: CASSTGLYEQYF. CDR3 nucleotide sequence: TGTGCCAGTTCGACAGGGCTCTACGAGCAGTACTTC.

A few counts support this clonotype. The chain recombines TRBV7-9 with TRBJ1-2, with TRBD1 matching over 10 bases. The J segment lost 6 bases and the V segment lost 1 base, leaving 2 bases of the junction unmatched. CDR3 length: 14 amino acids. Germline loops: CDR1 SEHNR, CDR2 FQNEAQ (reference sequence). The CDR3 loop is CASSLGQGANGYTF. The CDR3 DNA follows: TGTGCCAGCAGCTTAGGACAGGGGGCGAATGGCTACACCTTC.

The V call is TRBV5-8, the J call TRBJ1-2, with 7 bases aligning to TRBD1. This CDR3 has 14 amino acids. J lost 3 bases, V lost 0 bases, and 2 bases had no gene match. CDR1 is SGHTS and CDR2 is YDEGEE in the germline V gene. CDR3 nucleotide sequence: TGTGCCAGCAGCTTGGTGGGACAGTACTATGGCTACACCTTC. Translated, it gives CASSLVGQYYGYTF. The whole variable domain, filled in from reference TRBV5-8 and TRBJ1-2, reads EAGVTQSPTHLIKTRGQQATLRCSPISGHTSVYWYQQALGLGLQFLLWYDEGEERNRGNFPPRFSGRQFPNYSSELNVNALELEDSALYLCASSLVGQYYGYTFGSGTRLTVV.

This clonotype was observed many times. The CDR3 sequence: CASSSAGSENTEAFF. CDR3 DNA: TGTGCCAGCAGTTCCGCAGGCAGTGAGAACACTGAAGCTTTCTTT. The V call is TRBV28, the J call TRBJ1-1, with D uncertain. The ends were cut back, 4 bases at V and 1 base at J, with 13 bases in the middle. The CDR3 loop spans 15 amino acids. The V gene's germline CDR1 is MDHEN and CDR2 SYDVKM.

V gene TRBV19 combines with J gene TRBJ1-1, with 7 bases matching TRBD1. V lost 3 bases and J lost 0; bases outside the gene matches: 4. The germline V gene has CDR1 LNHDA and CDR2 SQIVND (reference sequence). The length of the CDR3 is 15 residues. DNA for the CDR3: TGTGCCAGTAGTATTCGACAGGGATTGAACACTGAAGCTTTCTTT. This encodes CASSIRQGLNTEAFF.

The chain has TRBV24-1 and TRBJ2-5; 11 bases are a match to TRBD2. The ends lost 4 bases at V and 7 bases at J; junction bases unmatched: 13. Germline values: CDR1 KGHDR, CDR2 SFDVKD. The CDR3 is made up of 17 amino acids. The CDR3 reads CATSDPGLAGPQGTQYF. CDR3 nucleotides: TGTGCCACCAGTGACCCAGGACTAGCGGGCCCACAGGGGACCCAGTACTTC.

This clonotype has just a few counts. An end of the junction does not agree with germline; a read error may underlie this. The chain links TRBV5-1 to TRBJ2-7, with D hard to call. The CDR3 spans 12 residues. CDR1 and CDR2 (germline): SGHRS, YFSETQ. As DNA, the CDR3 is TGCGCCAGCAGCCTCAATAACTACGGGCAGTACTTC. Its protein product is CASSLNNYGQYF. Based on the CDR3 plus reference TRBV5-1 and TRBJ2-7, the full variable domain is KAGVTQTPRYLIKTRGQQVTLSCSPISGHRSVSWYQQTPGQGLQFLFEYFSETQRNKGNFPGRFSGRQFSNSRSEMNVSTLELGDSALYLCASSLNNYGQYFGPGTRLTVT.